The present entry profiles one T cell receptor beta chain with its context. Individuals in the exposed group had encountered a COVID-19 case within 2 weeks preceding study entry. The CDR3 length is 14 residues. The trim removed 2 bases at V and 8 bases at J, leaving 4 bases unmatched. CDR1 and CDR2 (germline): MDHEN, SYDVKM. This table comes from immunoSEQ multiplex PCR, and its TCRdb copy is limited to in-frame clones, with some not included. The sample includes 250,000 or so clones, around 93% of them seen just once. The sample belongs to a study of blood T cell repertoires in COVID-19. On the study more broadly: Specimens from acute and convalescent COVID-19 originated in the United States, Italy and Spain.

Material for sequencing was PBMCs or T cells enriched from blood (not recorded which). V is TRBV28 and J is TRBJ2-1, with TRBD2 matching 9 bases. The sequence came from a man between 40 and 49 years old who had been exposed to COVID-19. The CDR3 DNA follows: TGTGCCAGCAGTTTACTAGCGGGACGTGATGAGCAGTTCTTC. This sequence encodes CASSLLAGRDEQFF.